The subject of this entry is one TCR beta chain. The record originates from a study of tumor and adjacent non-tumor tissue in lung cancer. Study at large: On average, productive TCRbeta reads reached about 4.17 million per sample.

A modified ARM-PCR protocol with three rounds of nested PCR amplified TCRbeta. Using its own MiXCR run on the multiplex PCR reads, TCRdb lists one record per CDR3 protein. The table records around 210,000 distinct CDR3 sequences, over 55% of them present only once. CDR3 size: 14 residues. The ends were cut back, 7 bases at V and 8 bases at J, with 18 bases in the middle. CDR1 is SGHAT, CDR2 FQNNGV, per germline. This sample's RNA came from whole unsorted tissue. This TCR was recovered from a man aged 60 to 75 with non-small cell lung cancer. The sequenced sample was lung tumor tissue. This chain connects TRBV11-2 to TRBJ1-3; D gene uncertain. CDR3 sequence: CASIPRGKPYTIYF. The CDR3, as DNA: TGTGCCAGCATTCCTCGGGGAAAGCCGTACACCATATATTTT.